Below are 14 T cell receptor beta chains sequenced from a single sample in a study of breast tumors, draining lymph nodes, adjacent tissues. The lymph nodes were axillary draining lymph nodes from breast cancer patients. TCRdb called the multiplex PCR reads again in MiXCR, with one record for every CDR3 protein. Of around 120,000 distinct CDR3 sequences listed, about 20% are singletons. The specimen sequenced was axillary lymph node tissue. These TCRs come from a female donor with breast cancer. Some clones in this sample may be carry-over from other donors' samples.

This clonotype was recorded at least ten times. The DNA of the CDR3 is TGTGCCATCAGGATCGGGACAGGGGGAAATGAGCAGTTCTTC. Its translation: CAIRIGTGGNEQFF. The chain joins TRBV10-3 to TRBJ2-1, with 11 bases fitting TRBD1. Germline CDR1 reads ENHRY; CDR2 reads SYGVKD. The V segment lost 6 bases and the J segment 7 bases; nucleotides outside the gene matches: 5. There are 14 residues in the CDR3.

This clonotype occurred many times. The V and J genes are TRBV2 and TRBJ1-5; tentative D call: TRBD1 (6 bases). This CDR3 has 14 residues. CDR1 is SNHLY and CDR2 is FYNNEI in the germline V gene. V lost 5 bases and J 6 bases, leaving 14 bases between the germline ends. The CDR3: CASSPLQGIQPQHF. CDR3 sequence (DNA): TGTGCCAGCAGTCCCCTACAGGGAATTCAGCCCCAGCATTTT.

There are many counts of this clonotype. The chain links TRBV7-8 to TRBJ2-7, with TRBD1 matching 7 bases. CDR1 is SGHVS and CDR2 is FQNEAQ in the germline V gene. With 4 bases clipped from V and 7 bases from J, the junction kept 10 bases outside the gene matches. The CDR3 is 14 amino acids. The CDR3 sequence is CASSSPRQGGEQYF. Here the CDR3 DNA reads TGTGCCAGCAGCTCTCCGAGACAGGGCGGGGAGCAGTACTTC.

In this sample, this clonotype turned up many times. The rearrangement links TRBV30 to TRBJ2-1, with 7 nucleotides matching TRBD2. With 5 bases clipped from V and 4 bases from J, the junction kept 8 bases outside the gene matches. The CDR3 sequence is 14 residues long. The germline V gene encodes CDR1 GTSNPN and CDR2 SVGIG (reference sequence). The CDR3 nucleotides are TGTGCCTGGGTACTAGCGTCAAGTTACAATGAGCAGTTCTTC. Translating it yields CAWVLASSYNEQFF.

As concerns this clonotype: A much larger clone lies a single base off, so this may be a read error. The chain recombines TRBV6-5 with TRBJ1-5; D call uncertain. Per germline, CDR1 MNHEY and CDR2 SVGAGI. Trimming shortened V by 5 bases and J by 7 bases, and 12 bases separated the two germline ends. The CDR3 spans 13 residues. The CDR3 bases are TGTGCCAGCAGTGAAATAGTGGCGCAGCCCCAGCATTTT. Translating it yields CASSEIVAQPQHF.

There are many counts of this clonotype. The chain combines TRBV7-9 with TRBJ1-6; a possible D gene is TRBD1 (6 bases). This CDR3 contains 14 residues. CDR1 SEHNR and CDR2 FQNEAQ come from the germline V gene (reference sequence). Between the trimmed V and J ends, which lost 4 bases and 7 bases, there was a span of 11 bases. CDR3 sequence: CASSSGAVNSPLHF. Here the CDR3 DNA reads TGTGCCAGCAGCTCGGGGGCCGTGAATTCACCCCTCCACTTT.

As concerns this clonotype: A much bigger clone sits one base away, suggesting this may be a read error. The rearrangement uses TRBV19 and TRBJ2-3, with D unclear. This CDR3 is 13 amino acids long. CDR1 is LNHDA and CDR2 is SQIVND in the germline V gene (reference sequence). The V end was cut by 9 bases, the J end by 2 bases, with 12 bases between. The CDR3 DNA is TGTGCCAGCCGAATTACCGACACAGATACGCAGTATTTT. It specifies CASRITDTDTQYF. Combining the CDR3 with reference TRBV19 and TRBJ2-3 gives the whole variable domain DGGITQSPKYLFRKEGQNVTLSCEQNLNHDAMYWYRQDPGQGLRLIYYSQIVNDFQKGDIAEGYSVSREKKESFPLTVTSAQKNPTAFYLCASRITDTDTQYFGPGTRLTVL.

This clonotype was recorded many times. The CDR3 spells CASSRSGAGELFF. The CDR3 region has the DNA TGTGCCAGTAGTAGGTCAGGTGCCGGGGAGCTGTTTTTT. The chain couples TRBV19 to TRBJ2-2; unclear D gene. Trimming took 4 bases from V and 6 from J, leaving 9 bases between them. This CDR3 region has 13 residues. In germline, CDR1 is LNHDA, CDR2 SQIVND (reference sequence).

The chain uses TRBV28 and TRBJ2-5; D could derive from TRBD1 or TRBD2 (5 bases each). Germline V lookup: CDR1 MDHEN, CDR2 SYDVKM. The germline V and J ends were trimmed by 6 bases and 4 bases, with 18 bases remaining between them. CDR3 length equals 15 residues. CDR3 amino acids: CASSGAGTPGETQYF. CDR3 bases: TGTGCCAGCAGCGGCGCCGGGACCCCAGGAGAGACCCAGTACTTC.

In this sample, this clonotype turned up many times. The J gene is TRBJ1-2, the V gene TRBV7-2, with D possibly TRBD1 on 5 matching bases. The CDR3 extends over 15 amino acids. Trimming stripped 4 bases from V and 5 bases from J, with 17 bases between. Germline V lookup: CDR1 SGHTA, CDR2 FQGNSA. DNA for the CDR3: TGTGCCAGCAGCTCCGAGGGGTCGGGAGGATATGGCTACACCTTC. Residues: CASSSEGSGGYGYTF.

Turning to this clonotype: A much larger clone differs by one base, so this may be a read error. The rearrangement uses TRBV20-1 and TRBJ2-7, with D perhaps given as TRBD1 or TRBD2 (5 bases each). The V gene lost 2 bases and the J gene lost 5 bases, with 19 bases spanning the gap. The CDR3 loop spans 15 amino acids. Germline V gene data show CDR1 as DFQATT and CDR2 as SNEGSKA (reference sequence). The CDR3 spells CSARKPRDGAHEQYF. The CDR3 DNA follows: TGCAGTGCTAGAAAACCCCGGGACGGGGCCCACGAGCAGTACTTC.

Regarding this clonotype: This may stem from a read error, because a much larger clone lies one nucleotide away. V gene TRBV5-4 combines with J gene TRBJ1-2; TRBD1 agrees at 8 bases. The CDR3 contains 13 residues. Germline V CDR1 and CDR2: SGHNT, YYREEE (reference sequence). The junction had 3 bases not matched to a gene; V was cut back by 3 bases and J by 5 bases. Here the CDR3 reads CASSWTGTYGYTF. As DNA, the CDR3 is TGTGCCAGCAGCTGGACAGGGACTTATGGCTACACCTTC.

This clonotype showed up many times. The gene calls are TRBV27 and TRBJ2-1; TRBD1 or TRBD2 may be the D gene (6 bases each). The CDR3 length is 13 residues. V lost 5 bases to trimming and J lost 9 bases, with 14 bases between them. Per germline, CDR1 MNHEY and CDR2 SMNVEV (reference sequence). The CDR3 loop is CASSGLGGGEQFF. DNA for the CDR3: TGTGCCAGCAGTGGGCTAGGGGGAGGTGAGCAGTTCTTC.

This clonotype has at least ten counts. The J gene is TRBJ2-1, the V gene TRBV4-1; D is possibly TRBD2 (6 bases). Looked up from germline, CDR1 is MGHRA and CDR2 is YSYEKL. V gave up 2 bases and J gave up 6 bases, with 11 bases separating them. CDR3 size: 14 residues. CDR3 DNA: TGCGCCAGCAGCCAAAAGGAGGGGTCCAATGAGCAGTTCTTC. Translating it yields CASSQKEGSNEQFF.